This T cell receptor (beta chain) derives from a study of cytomegalovirus exposure and HLA in healthy donors. CDR1 and CDR2 (germline): SGHRS, YFSETQ. The CDR3 contains 18 residues. General study points: Altogether, 164 TCR beta chains were recorded as cytomegalovirus-associated. A likely sequencing artifact accounted for one observed cluster of highly shared sequence variants. The Asian-associated ancestry cluster reportedly had fewer N-insertions than the approximately 690-donor mean in a later analysis. Based on reports, TCR beta sequences accurately predicted HLA-A and HLA-B alleles for most subjects.

The primer mix had 60 Vbeta and 13 Jbeta primers. The data were produced by immunoSEQ multiplex PCR, yet TCRdb's version contains in-frame clones alone and is incomplete. This table has tens of thousands of clones, about 70% appearing once. Concerning this clone: Its antigen is currently unknown.

The clonotype comes from a woman between 45 and 60 years old in good health and CMV-seropositive. The genes are TRBV5-1 and TRBJ2-7, with TRBD2 matching over 11 bases. The DNA end is more similar to TRBJ2-5, so the J call may be wrong. The specimen sequenced was PBMCs. The CDR3 nucleotides read TGCGCCAGCAGTCAGGGACCGTCCACTAGCGGGAGACCGGAGACCCAGTACTTC. Translating it yields CASSQGPSTSGRPETQYF.